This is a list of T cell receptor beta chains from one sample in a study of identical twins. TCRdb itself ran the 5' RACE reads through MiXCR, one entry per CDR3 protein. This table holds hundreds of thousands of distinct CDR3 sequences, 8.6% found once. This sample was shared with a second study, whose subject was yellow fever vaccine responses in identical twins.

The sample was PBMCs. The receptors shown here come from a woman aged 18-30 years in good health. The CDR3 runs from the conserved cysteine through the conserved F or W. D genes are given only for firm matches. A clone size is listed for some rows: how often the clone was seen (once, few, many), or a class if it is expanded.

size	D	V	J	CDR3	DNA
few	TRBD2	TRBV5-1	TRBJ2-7	CASSATSGGSSYEQYF	TGCGCCAGCAGCGCGACTAGCGGGGGGAGCTCCTACGAGCAGTACTTC
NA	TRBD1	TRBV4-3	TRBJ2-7	CASSHWFGTGGYEQYF	TGCGCCAGCAGCCACTGGTTCGGGACAGGGGGGTACGAGCAGTACTTC
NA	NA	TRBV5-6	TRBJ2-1	CASSWGGPNEQFF	TGTGCCAGCAGCTGGGGGGGGCCCAATGAGCAGTTCTTC
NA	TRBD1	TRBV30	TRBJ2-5	CAWTWTGGKETQYF	TGTGCCTGGACCTGGACAGGGGGCAAAGAGACCCAGTACTTC
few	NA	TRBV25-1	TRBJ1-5	CASSEGLGYNQPQHF	TGTGCCAGCAGTGAAGGTTTAGGATACAATCAGCCCCAGCATTTT
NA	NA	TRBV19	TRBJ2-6	CASGANVLTF	TGTGCCTCTGGGGCCAACGTCCTGACTTTC
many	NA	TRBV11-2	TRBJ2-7	CASSLAGHSYEQYF	TGTGCCAGCAGCTTAGCGGGACACTCCTACGAGCAGTACTTC
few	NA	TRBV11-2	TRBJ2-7	CASSSGLSAGEQYF	TGTGCCAGCAGCTCGGGTCTTTCAGCCGGCGAGCAGTACTTC
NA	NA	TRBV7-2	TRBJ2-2	CASSLTLGNTGELFF	TGTGCCAGCAGCCTTACTCTCGGGAACACCGGGGAGCTGTTTTTT
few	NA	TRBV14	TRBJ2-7	CASSHKHTWDEQYF	TGTGCCAGCAGCCATAAACACACCTGGGACGAGCAGTACTTC
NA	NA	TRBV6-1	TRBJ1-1	CASRKQGPNTEAFF	TGTGCCAGCAGAAAACAGGGCCCGAACACTGAAGCTTTCTTT
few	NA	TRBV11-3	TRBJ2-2	CASSPRQPGGELFF	TGTGCCAGCAGCCCCCGCCAGCCCGGCGGGGAGCTGTTTTTT
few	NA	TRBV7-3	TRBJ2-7	CASSSPVTFTPGEQYF	TGTGCCAGCAGCTCCCCTGTAACCTTCACACCCGGCGAGCAGTACTTC
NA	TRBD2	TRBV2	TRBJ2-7	CASAGTSGYEQYF	TGTGCCAGCGCCGGGACTAGCGGCTACGAGCAGTACTTC
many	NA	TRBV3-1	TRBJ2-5	CASSQRGSPDQYF	TGTGCCAGCAGCCAAAGGGGATCCCCCGACCAGTACTTC
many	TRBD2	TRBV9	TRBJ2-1	CASSVAPGTRDNEQFF	TGTGCCAGCAGCGTAGCACCCGGGACTAGGGACAATGAGCAGTTCTTC
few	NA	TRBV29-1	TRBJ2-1	CSAAQGTHEQFF	TGCAGCGCGGCCCAGGGGACGCATGAGCAGTTCTTC
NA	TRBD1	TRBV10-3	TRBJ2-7	CAIRQDREAYEQYF	TGTGCCATCAGGCAGGACAGGGAAGCCTACGAGCAGTACTTC
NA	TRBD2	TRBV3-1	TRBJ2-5	CASSQDRLAAQETQYF	TGTGCCAGCAGCCAAGATCGGCTAGCGGCCCAAGAGACCCAGTACTTC
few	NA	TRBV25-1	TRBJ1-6	CASSEYYPVESPLHF	TGTGCCAGCAGTGAATACTACCCGGTAGAGTCACCCCTCCACTTT
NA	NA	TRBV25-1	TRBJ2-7	CASRTDRRYGYEQYF	TGTGCCAGCCGGACGGACAGAAGGTACGGCTACGAGCAGTACTTC
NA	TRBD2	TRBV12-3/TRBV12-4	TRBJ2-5	CASSLWYLAGEETQYF	TGTGCCAGCAGTTTGTGGTACCTAGCGGGAGAGGAGACCCAGTACTTC
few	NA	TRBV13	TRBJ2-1	CASSRLMPQEQFF	TGTGCCAGCAGCCGATTAATGCCGCAGGAGCAGTTCTTC
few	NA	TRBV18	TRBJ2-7	CASSPRGGAGAYEQYF	TGTGCCAGCTCACCACGGGGGGGCGCGGGAGCTTACGAGCAGTACTTC
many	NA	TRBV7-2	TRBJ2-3	CASRVQADTDTQYF	TGTGCCAGCAGGGTACAAGCGGACACAGATACGCAGTATTTT
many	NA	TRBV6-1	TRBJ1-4	CASSNNQGGWAEKLFF	TGTGCCAGCAGTAATAATCAGGGAGGTTGGGCTGAAAAACTGTTTTTT
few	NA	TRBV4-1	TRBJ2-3	CASSRVGGRSTDTQYF	TGCGCCAGCAGCCGTGTGGGGGGCCGGAGCACAGATACGCAGTATTTT
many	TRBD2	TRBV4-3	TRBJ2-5	CASSRRLAGVPETQYF	TGCGCCAGCAGCCGCCGACTAGCGGGAGTCCCAGAGACCCAGTACTTC
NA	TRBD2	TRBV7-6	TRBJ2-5	CASSLDRRTSGSQETQYF	TGTGCCAGCAGCTTAGACCGTCGGACTAGCGGGTCACAAGAGACCCAGTACTTC
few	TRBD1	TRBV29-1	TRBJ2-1	CSVARDSGNEQFF	TGCAGCGTTGCTAGGGACAGCGGCAATGAGCAGTTCTTC
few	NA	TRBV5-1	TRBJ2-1	CASSLEGTLQFF	TGCGCCAGCAGCTTGGAGGGGACCCTACAGTTCTTC
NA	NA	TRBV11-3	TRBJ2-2	CASSLRATNTGELFF	TGTGCCAGCAGCCTCCGGGCTACGAACACCGGGGAGCTGTTTTTT
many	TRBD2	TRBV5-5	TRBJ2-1	CASSLAGGPGNEQFF	TGTGCCAGCAGCTTGGCGGGGGGGCCGGGTAATGAGCAGTTCTTC
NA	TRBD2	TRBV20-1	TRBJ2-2	CSASREGGELFF	TGCAGTGCTAGCAGGGAGGGCGGGGAGCTGTTTTTT
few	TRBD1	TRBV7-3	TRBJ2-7	CASSLGTGLGEQYF	TGTGCCAGCAGCCTCGGGACAGGGCTTGGCGAGCAGTACTTC
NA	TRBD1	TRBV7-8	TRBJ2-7	CASSLDRDRTYEQYF	TGTGCCAGCAGCTTAGACCGGGACAGAACCTACGAGCAGTACTTC
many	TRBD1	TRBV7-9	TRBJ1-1	CASSSTGGFDTEAFF	TGTGCCAGCAGCTCGACAGGGGGCTTCGACACTGAAGCTTTCTTT